This TCR beta chain appears in the sequencing data of a study of T cell repertoires in cytomegalovirus infection. For the study at large: Indications of both CMV infection and matching HLA type were provided by public TCR beta signatures.

TCRdb fed the reads into MiXCR, producing one record per CDR3 protein. The sample includes about 920,000 distinct CDR3 sequences, approximately 30% seen only once; the top ten take roughly 13%. With regard to this clonotype: Its specificity is unknown.

From germline, CDR1 is DFQATT and CDR2 SNEGSKA (reference sequence). The V segment lost 3 bases and the J segment 12 bases; nucleotides outside the gene matches: 9. The CDR3 runs 13 residues. This rearrangement joins TRBV20-1 to TRBJ2-1, with 9 bases identical to TRBD2. The clonotype comes from a human donor in good health (CMV status not recorded). Some clones in this sample may be carry-over from other donors' samples. The source was cultured CD8+ T cells from PBMCs, collected from culture after CMV antigen stimulation. This CDR3 reads CSARRGGGAGQFF. In DNA, the CDR3 is TGCAGTGCTAGGAGGGGCGGGGGGGCCGGGCAGTTCTTC.